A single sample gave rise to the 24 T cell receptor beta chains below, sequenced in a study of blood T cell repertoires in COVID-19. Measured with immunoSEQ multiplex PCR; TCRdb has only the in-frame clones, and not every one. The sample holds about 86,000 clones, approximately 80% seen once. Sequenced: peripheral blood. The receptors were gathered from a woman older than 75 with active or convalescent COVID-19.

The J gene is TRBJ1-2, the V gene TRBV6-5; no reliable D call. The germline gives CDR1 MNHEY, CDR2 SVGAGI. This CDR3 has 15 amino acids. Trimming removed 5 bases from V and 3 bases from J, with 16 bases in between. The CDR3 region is CASSRPGAMDYGYTF. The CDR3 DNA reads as TGTGCCAGCAGTCGGCCGGGAGCAATGGACTATGGCTACACCTTC.

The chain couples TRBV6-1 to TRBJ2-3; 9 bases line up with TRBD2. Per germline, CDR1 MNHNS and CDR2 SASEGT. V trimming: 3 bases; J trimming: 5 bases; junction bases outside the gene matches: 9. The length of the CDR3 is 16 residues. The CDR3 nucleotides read TGTGCCAGCAGTGAGGTTGGCGGGGGGGCACAAGATACGCAGTATTTT. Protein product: CASSEVGGGAQDTQYF.

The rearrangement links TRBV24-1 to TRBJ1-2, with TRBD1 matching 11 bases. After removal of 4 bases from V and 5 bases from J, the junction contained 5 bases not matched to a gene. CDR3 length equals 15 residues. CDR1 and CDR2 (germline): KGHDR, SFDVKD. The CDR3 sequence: CATSDSDRGRYGYTF. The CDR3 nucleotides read TGTGCCACCAGTGACTCGGACAGGGGGCGGTATGGCTACACCTTC.

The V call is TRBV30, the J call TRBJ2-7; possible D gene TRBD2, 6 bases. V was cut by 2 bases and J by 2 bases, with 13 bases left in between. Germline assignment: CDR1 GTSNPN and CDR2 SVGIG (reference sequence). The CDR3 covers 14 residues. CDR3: CAWSSRESPYEQYF. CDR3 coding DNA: TGTGCCTGGAGTAGCCGGGAGAGCCCCTACGAGCAGTACTTC.

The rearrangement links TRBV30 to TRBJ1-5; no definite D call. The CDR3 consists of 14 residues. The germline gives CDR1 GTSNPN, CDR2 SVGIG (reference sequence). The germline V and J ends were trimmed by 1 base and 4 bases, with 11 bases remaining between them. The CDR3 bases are TGTGCCTGGAGTGAAGGAGGCGGGAATCAGCCCCAGCATTTT. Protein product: CAWSEGGGNQPQHF.

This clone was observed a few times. The CDR3, as DNA: TGTGCCACCAGTGCCCCGGACAGCGACGTCTCCGGCTACACCTTC. Protein: CATSAPDSDVSGYTF. The chain recombines TRBV24-1 with TRBJ1-2, with a tentative D call TRBD1 (6 bases). The CDR3 runs to 15 residues. CDR1 KGHDR and CDR2 SFDVKD come from the germline V gene. V lost 5 bases to trimming and J lost 8 bases, with 20 bases between them.

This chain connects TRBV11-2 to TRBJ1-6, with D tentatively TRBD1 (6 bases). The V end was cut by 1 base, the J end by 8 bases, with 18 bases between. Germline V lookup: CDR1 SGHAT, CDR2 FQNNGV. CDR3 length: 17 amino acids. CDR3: CASSLGGTRPDYSPLHF. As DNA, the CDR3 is TGTGCCAGCAGCTTAGGTGGGACACGGCCAGATTATTCACCCCTCCACTTT. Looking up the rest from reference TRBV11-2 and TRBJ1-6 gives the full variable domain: EAGVAQSPRYKIIEKRQSVAFWCNPISGHATLYWYQQILGQGPKLLIQFQNNGVVDDSQLPKDRFSAERLKGVDSTLKIQPAKLEDSAVYLCASSLGGTRPDYSPLHFGNGTRLTVT.

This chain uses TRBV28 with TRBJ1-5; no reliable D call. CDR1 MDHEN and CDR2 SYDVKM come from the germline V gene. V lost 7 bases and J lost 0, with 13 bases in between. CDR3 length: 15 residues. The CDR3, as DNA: TGTGCCAGCACCGGCCTAGGAAATAGCAATCAGCCCCAGCATTTT. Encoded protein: CASTGLGNSNQPQHF.

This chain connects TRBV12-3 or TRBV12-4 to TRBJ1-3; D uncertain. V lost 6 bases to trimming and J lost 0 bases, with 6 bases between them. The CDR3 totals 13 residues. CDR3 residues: CASRRSSGNTIYF. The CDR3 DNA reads TGTGCCAGCAGACGCAGCTCTGGAAACACCATATATTTT.

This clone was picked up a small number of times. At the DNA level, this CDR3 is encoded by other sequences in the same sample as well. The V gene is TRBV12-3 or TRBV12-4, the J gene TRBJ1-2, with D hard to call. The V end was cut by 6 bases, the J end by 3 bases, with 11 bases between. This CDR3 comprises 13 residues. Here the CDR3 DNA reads TGTGCCAGCAGCCCCCGCGGTGACTATGGCTACACCTTC. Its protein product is CASSPRGDYGYTF.

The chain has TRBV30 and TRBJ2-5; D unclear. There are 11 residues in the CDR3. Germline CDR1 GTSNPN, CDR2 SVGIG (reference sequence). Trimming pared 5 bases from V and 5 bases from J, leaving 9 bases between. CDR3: CAWGGEETQYF. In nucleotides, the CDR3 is TGTGCCTGGGGTGGAGAGGAGACCCAGTACTTC.

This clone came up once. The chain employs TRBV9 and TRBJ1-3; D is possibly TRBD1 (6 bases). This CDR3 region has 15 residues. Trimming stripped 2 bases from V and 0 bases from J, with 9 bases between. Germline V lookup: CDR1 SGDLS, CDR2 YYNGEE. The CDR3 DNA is TGTGCCAGCAGCGTTTCAGGGGCCTCTGGAAACACCATATATTTT. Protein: CASSVSGASGNTIYF.

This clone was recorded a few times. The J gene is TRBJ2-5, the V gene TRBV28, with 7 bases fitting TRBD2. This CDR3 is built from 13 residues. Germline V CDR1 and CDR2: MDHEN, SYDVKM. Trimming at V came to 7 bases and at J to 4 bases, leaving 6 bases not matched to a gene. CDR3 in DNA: TGTGCCAGCACCGAAAGCGGGGCAGAGACCCAGTACTTC. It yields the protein CASTESGAETQYF.

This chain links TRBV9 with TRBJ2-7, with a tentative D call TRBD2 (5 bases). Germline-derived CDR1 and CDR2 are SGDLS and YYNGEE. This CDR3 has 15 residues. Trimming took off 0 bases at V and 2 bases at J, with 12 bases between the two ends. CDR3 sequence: CASSVGVGATYEQYF. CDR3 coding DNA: TGTGCCAGCAGCGTAGGGGTGGGAGCCACCTACGAGCAGTACTTC.

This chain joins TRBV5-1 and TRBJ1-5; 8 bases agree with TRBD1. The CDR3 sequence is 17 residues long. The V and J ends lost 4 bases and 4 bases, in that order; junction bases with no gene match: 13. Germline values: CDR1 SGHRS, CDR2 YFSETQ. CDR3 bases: TGCGCCAGCAGCCCGGGGGTGGGACAGGTCCCTAATCAGCCCCAGCATTTT. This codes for CASSPGVGQVPNQPQHF.

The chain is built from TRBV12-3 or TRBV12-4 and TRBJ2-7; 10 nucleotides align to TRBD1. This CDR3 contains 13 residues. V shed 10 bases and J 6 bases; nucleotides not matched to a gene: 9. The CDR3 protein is CATSRDRGVEQYF. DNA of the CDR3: TGTGCCACCAGCCGGGACAGGGGCGTCGAGCAGTACTTC.

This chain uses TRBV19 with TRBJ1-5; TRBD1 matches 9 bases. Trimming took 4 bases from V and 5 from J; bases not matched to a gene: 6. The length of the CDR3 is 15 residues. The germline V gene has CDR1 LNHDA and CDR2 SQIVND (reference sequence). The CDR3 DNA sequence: TGTGCCAGTAGTAGGGGGACAGGGCCCCATCAGCCCCAGCATTTT. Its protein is CASSRGTGPHQPQHF. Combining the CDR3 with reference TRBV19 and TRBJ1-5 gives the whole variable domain DGGITQSPKYLFRKEGQNVTLSCEQNLNHDAMYWYRQDPGQGLRLIYYSQIVNDFQKGDIAEGYSVSREKKESFPLTVTSAQKNPTAFYLCASSRGTGPHQPQHFGDGTRLSIL.

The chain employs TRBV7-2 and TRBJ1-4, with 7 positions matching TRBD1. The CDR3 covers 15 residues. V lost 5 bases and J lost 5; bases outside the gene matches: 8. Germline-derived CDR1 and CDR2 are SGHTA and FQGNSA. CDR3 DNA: TGTGCCAGCAGCCCCCAAATGACAGGGAATGAAAAACTGTTTTTT. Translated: CASSPQMTGNEKLFF.

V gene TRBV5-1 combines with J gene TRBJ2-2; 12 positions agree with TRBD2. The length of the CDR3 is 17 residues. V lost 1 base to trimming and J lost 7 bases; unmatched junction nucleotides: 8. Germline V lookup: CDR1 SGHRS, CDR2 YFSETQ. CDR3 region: CASSLSSSGRAGGELFF. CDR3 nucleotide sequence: TGCGCCAGCAGCTTGAGCTCTAGCGGGAGGGCCGGCGGGGAGCTGTTTTTT.

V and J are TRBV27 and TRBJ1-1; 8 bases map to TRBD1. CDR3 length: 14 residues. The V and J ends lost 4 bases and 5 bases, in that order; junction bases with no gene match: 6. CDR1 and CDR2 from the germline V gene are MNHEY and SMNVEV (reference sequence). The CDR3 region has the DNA TGTGCCAGCAGTTCCTGGACAGGGAGAACTGAAGCTTTCTTT. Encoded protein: CASSSWTGRTEAFF.

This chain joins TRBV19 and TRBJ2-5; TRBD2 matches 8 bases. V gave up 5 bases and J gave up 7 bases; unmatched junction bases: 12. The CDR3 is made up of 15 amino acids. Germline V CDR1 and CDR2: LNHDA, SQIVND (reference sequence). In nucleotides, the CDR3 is TGTGCCAGTAGTGGGGCTAGCGGGCGCGTGGGGACCCAGTACTTC. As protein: CASSGASGRVGTQYF.

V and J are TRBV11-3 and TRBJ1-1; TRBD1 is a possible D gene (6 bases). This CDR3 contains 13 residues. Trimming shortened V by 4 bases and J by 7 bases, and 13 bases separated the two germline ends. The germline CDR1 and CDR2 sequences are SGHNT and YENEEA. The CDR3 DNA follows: TGTGCCAGCAGCTCTGCTGCGACAGGTGAAGCTTTCTTT. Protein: CASSSAATGEAFF. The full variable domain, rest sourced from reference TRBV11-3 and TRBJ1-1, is EAGVVQSPRYKIIEKKQPVAFWCNPISGHNTLYWYLQNLGQGPELLIRYENEEAVDDSQLPKDRFSAERLKGVDSTLKIQPAELGDSAVYLCASSSAATGEAFFGQGTRLTVV.

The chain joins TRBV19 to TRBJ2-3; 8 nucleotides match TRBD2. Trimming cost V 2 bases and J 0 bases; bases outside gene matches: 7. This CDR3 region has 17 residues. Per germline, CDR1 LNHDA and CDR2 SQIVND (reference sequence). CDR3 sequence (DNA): TGTGCCAGTAGTATACCGGGAGGGCCCAGTAGCACAGATACGCAGTATTTT. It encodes CASSIPGGPSSTDTQYF. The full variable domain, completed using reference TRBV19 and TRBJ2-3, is DGGITQSPKYLFRKEGQNVTLSCEQNLNHDAMYWYRQDPGQGLRLIYYSQIVNDFQKGDIAEGYSVSREKKESFPLTVTSAQKNPTAFYLCASSIPGGPSSTDTQYFGPGTRLTVL.

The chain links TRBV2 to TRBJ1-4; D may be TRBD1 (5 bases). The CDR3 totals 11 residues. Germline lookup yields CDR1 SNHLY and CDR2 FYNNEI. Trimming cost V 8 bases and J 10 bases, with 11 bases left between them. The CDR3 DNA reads TGTGCCAGCGAAGGGGTGCGAAAACTGTTTTTT. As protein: CASEGVRKLFF.